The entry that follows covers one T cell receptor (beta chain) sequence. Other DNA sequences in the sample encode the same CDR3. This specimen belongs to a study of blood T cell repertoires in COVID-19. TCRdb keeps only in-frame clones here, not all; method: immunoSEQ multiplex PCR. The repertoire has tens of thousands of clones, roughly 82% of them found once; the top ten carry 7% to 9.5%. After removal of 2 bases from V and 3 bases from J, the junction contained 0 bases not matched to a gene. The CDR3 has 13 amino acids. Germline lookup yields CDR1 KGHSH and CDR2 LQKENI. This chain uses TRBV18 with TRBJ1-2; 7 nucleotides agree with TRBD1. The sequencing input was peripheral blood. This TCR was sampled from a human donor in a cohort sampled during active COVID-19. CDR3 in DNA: TGTGCCAGCTCACCAGGACAGGACTATGGCTACACCTTC. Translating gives CASSPGQDYGYTF. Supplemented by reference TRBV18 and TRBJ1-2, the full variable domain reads NAGVMQNPRHLVRRRGQEARLRCSPMKGHSHVYWYRQLPEEGLKFMVYLQKENIIDESGMPKERFSAEFPKEGPSILRIQQVVRGDSAAYFCASSPGQDYGYTFGSGTRLTVV.